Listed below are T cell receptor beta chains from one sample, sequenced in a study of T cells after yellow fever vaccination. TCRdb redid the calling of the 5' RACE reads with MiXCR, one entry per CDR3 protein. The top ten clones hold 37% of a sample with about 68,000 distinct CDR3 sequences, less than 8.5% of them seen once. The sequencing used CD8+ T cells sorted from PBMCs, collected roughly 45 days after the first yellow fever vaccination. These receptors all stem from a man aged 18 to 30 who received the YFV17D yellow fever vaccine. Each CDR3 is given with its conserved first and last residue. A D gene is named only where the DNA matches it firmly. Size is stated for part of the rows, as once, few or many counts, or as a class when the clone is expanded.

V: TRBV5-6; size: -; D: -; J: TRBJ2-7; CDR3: CASSQSSYEQYF; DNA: TGTGCCAGCAGCCAAAGCTCCTACGAGCAGTACTTC
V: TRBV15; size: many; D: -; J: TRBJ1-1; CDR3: CATSRAGRMNTEAFF; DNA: TGTGCCACCAGCAGAGCCGGGCGTATGAACACTGAAGCTTTCTTT
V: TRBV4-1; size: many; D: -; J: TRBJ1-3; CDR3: CASSQLPGPNGNTIYF; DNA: TGCGCCAGCAGCCAGCTCCCGGGACCCAATGGAAACACCATATATTTT
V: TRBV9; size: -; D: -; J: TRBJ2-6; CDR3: CASSVPQNSGANVLTF; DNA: TGTGCCAGCAGCGTCCCGCAGAACTCTGGGGCCAACGTCCTGACTTTC
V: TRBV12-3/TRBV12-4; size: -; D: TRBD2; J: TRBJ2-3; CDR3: CASNFGGGGTDTQYF; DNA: TGTGCCAGCAACTTCGGGGGGGGGGGCACAGATACGCAGTATTTT
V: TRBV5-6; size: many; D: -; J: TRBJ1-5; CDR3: CASSPRGKGQPQHF; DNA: TGTGCCAGCAGCCCCCGGGGTAAGGGGCAGCCCCAGCATTTT
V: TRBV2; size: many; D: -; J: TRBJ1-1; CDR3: CASGYRGNTEAFF; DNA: TGTGCCAGTGGGTATCGGGGGAACACTGAAGCTTTCTTT
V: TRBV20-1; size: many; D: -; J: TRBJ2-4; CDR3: CSASTGTNPPKNIQYF; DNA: TGCAGTGCTAGCACCGGGACAAACCCTCCCAAAAACATTCAGTACTTC
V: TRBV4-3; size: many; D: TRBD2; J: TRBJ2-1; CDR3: CASSLTSGGHEQFF; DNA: TGCGCCAGCAGCCTCACTAGCGGGGGACATGAGCAGTTCTTC
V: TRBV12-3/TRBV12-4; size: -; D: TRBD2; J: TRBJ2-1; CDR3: CASRGGEQFF; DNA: TGTGCCAGCAGGGGGGGGGAGCAGTTCTTC
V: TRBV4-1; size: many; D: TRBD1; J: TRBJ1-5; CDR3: CASSVPGQLQPQHF; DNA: TGCGCCAGCAGCGTTCCGGGACAGCTTCAGCCCCAGCATTTT
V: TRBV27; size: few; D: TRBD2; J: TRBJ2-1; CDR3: CASSSGTSGGSSYNEQFF; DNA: TGTGCCAGCAGTTCCGGGACTAGCGGGGGGAGCTCCTACAATGAGCAGTTCTTC
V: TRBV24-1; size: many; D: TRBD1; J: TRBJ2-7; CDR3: CATRETGTGGAEAGYEQYF; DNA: TGTGCCACTCGCGAAACCGGGACAGGGGGCGCTGAGGCCGGTTACGAGCAGTACTTC
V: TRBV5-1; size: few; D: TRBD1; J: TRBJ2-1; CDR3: CASSLAGQGYNEQFF; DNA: TGCGCCAGCAGCTTGGCGGGACAGGGCTACAATGAGCAGTTCTTC
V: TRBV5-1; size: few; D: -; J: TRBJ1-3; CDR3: CASSLTGASGNTIYF; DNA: TGCGCCAGCAGCTTAACCGGGGCCTCTGGAAACACCATATATTTT
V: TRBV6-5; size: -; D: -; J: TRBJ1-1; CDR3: CASSYGQLTFF; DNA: TGTGCCAGCAGTTACGGCCAGCTTACTTTCTTT
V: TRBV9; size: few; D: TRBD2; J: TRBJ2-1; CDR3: CASSFLAGGYNEQFF; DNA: TGTGCCAGCAGCTTTCTAGCGGGGGGTTACAATGAGCAGTTCTTC
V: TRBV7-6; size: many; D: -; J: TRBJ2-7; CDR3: CASSLGQVYEQYF; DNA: TGTGCCAGCAGCTTAGGACAGGTTTACGAGCAGTACTTC
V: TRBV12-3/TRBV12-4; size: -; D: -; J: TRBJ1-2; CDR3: CASSLRTYNYGYTF; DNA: TGTGCCAGCAGTTTAAGGACATACAACTATGGCTACACCTTC
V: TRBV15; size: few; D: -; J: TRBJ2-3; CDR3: CATSRHRATDTQYF; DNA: TGTGCCACCAGCAGACACCGAGCGACAGATACGCAGTATTTT
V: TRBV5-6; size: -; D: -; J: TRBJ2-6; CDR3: CASSPGFSGANVLTF; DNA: TGTGCCAGCAGTCCTGGTTTCTCTGGGGCCAACGTCCTGACTTTC
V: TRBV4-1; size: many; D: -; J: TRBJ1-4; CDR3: CASSQEGGFDEKLFF; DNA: TGCGCCAGCAGCCAAGAGGGTGGGTTTGATGAAAAACTGTTTTTT
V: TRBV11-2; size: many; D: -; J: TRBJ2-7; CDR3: CASSLGWTVTYEQYF; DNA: TGTGCCAGCAGCTTGGGGTGGACCGTGACCTACGAGCAGTACTTC
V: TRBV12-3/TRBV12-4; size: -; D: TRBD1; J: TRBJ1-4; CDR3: CASSSGQGHYDEKLFF; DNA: TGTGCCAGCAGTTCCGGACAGGGACACTATGATGAAAAACTGTTTTTT
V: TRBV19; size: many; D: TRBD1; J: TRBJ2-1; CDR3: CASSFGQGILNEQFF; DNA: TGTGCCAGTAGTTTTGGACAGGGTATATTGAATGAGCAGTTCTTC
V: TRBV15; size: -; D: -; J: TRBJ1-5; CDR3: CATSRPPGDQPQHF; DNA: TGTGCCACCAGCAGACCCCCGGGGGATCAGCCCCAGCATTTT
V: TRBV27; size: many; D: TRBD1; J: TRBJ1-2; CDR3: CASSPTQTGLGYTF; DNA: TGTGCCAGCAGTCCGACGCAGACAGGGCTAGGCTACACCTTC
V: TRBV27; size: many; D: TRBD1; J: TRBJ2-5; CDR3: CASRRQGPQETQYF; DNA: TGTGCCAGCAGGCGACAGGGACCACAAGAGACCCAGTACTTC
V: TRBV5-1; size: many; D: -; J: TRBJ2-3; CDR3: CASSLAASRTDTQYF; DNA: TGCGCCAGCAGCTTGGCCGCGTCACGGACAGATACGCAGTATTTT
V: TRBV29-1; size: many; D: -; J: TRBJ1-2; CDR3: CSVASGKGYTF; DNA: TGCAGCGTTGCATCCGGGAAGGGCTACACCTTC
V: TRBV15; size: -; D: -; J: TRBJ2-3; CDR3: CATSRGDAGMTDTQYF; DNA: TGTGCCACCAGCAGGGGGGATGCAGGGATGACAGATACGCAGTATTTT
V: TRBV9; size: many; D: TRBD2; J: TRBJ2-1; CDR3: CASSVGTSGGGEQFF; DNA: TGTGCCAGCAGCGTCGGGACTAGCGGGGGTGGTGAGCAGTTCTTC
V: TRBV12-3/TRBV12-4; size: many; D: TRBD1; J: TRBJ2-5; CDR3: CASLRTGEETQYF; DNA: TGTGCCAGCCTACGGACAGGGGAAGAGACCCAGTACTTC
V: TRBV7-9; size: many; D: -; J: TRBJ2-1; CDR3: CASSPQGSAEQFF; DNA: TGTGCCAGCAGCCCACAGGGATCGGCTGAGCAGTTCTTC
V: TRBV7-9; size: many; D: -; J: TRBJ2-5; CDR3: CASSLEKGRQETQYF; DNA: TGTGCCAGCAGCTTAGAGAAGGGACGACAAGAGACCCAGTACTTC
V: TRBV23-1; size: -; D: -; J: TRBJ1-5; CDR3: CASRPRTSRRNQPQHF; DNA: TGCGCCAGCAGGCCTCGGACCTCCCGGCGCAATCAGCCCCAGCATTTT
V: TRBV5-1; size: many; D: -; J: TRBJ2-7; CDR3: CASRHEGAQNPYEQYF; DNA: TGCGCCAGCCGCCATGAGGGCGCTCAGAATCCCTACGAGCAGTACTTC
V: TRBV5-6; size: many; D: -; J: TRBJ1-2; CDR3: CASSETETNYGYTF; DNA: TGTGCCAGCAGCGAGACGGAGACTAACTATGGCTACACCTTC
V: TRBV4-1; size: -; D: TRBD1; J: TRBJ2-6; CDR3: CASSPTGSSGANVLTF; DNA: TGCGCCAGCAGCCCGACAGGGTCCTCTGGGGCCAACGTCCTGACTTTC
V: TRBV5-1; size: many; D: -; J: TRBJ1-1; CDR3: CASSSQGANTEAFF; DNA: TGCGCCAGCAGCTCCCAGGGCGCGAACACTGAAGCTTTCTTT
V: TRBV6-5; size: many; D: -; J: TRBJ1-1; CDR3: CASSLRDNTEAFF; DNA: TGTGCCAGCAGTCTCAGGGACAACACTGAAGCTTTCTTT
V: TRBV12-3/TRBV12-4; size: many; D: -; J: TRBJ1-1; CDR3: CASSGGEGGNTEAFF; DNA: TGTGCCAGCAGTGGGGGAGAGGGGGGTAACACTGAAGCTTTCTTT
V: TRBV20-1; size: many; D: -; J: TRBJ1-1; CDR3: CSARDRSEFNTEAFF; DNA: TGCAGTGCTAGAGATCGTTCGGAGTTTAACACTGAAGCTTTCTTT
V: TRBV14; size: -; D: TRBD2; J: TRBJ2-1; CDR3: CASSQSPAAGGLYNEQFF; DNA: TGTGCCAGCAGCCAATCCCCCGCGGCGGGGGGGCTATACAATGAGCAGTTCTTC
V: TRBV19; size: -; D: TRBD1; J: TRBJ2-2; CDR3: CASSNRTGPNTGELFF; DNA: TGTGCCAGTAGTAATCGGACAGGGCCGAACACCGGGGAGCTGTTTTTT
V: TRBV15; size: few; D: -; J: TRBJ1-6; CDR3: CATSRDWGTSYNSPLHF; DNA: TGTGCCACCAGCAGAGATTGGGGTACCTCCTATAATTCACCCCTCCACTTT
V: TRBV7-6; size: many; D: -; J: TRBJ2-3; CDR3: CASSQFPGDTQYF; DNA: TGTGCCAGCAGCCAGTTCCCCGGGGATACGCAGTATTTT
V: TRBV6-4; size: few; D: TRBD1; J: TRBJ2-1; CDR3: CASSYETGIHNEQFF; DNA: TGTGCCAGCAGTTACGAGACAGGGATCCACAATGAGCAGTTCTTC
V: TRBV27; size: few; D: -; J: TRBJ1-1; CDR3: CASSLTPNLNTEAFF; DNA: TGTGCCAGCAGTTTAACCCCCAATCTGAACACTGAAGCTTTCTTT
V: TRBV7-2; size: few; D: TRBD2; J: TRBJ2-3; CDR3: CASSLGGLAASTDTQYF; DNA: TGTGCCAGCAGCTTAGGGGGACTAGCGGCTAGCACAGATACGCAGTATTTT
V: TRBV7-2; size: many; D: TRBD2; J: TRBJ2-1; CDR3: CASTSKAGRGWNEQFF; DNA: TGTGCCAGCACCTCAAAAGCGGGGAGGGGTTGGAATGAGCAGTTCTTC
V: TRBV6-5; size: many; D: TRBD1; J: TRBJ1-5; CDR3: CASSYSFPGQGIQPQHF; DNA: TGTGCCAGCAGTTACTCGTTCCCGGGACAGGGGATTCAGCCCCAGCATTTT
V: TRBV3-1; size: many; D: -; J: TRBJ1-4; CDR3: CASSPTAGDEKLFF; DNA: TGTGCCAGCAGCCCGACAGCGGGGGATGAAAAACTGTTTTTT
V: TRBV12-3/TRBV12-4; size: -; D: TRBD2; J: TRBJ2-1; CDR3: CASSSGGGNEQFF; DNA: TGTGCCAGCAGTTCTGGCGGGGGGAATGAGCAGTTCTTC
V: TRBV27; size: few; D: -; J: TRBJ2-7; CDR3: CASSSGGSYEQYF; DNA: TGTGCCAGCAGTTCGGGGGGCAGCTACGAGCAGTACTTC
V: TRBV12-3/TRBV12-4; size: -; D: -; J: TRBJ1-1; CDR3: CASTPGGATEAFF; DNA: TGTGCCAGCACCCCCGGGGGCGCGACTGAAGCTTTCTTT
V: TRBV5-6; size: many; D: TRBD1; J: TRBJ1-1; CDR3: CASSFGTGRMVHTEAFF; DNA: TGTGCCAGCAGCTTTGGGACAGGGCGTATGGTGCACACTGAAGCTTTCTTT
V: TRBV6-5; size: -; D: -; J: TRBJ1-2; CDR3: CASSYVGKGRGYTF; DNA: TGTGCCAGCAGTTACGTAGGGAAAGGACGTGGCTACACCTTC
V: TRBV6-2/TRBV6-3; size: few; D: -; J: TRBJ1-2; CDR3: CASCLSGAENDGYTF; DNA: TGTGCCAGCTGTCTTAGTGGCGCTGAAAATGATGGCTACACCTTC
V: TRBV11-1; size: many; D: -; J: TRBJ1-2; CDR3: CASSHDSPGIHYDYGYTF; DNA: TGTGCCAGCAGCCACGATTCACCGGGAATTCACTATGACTATGGCTACACCTTC